The present entry profiles one TCR beta chain with its context. The study ran the assay at deep level. TCRdb's copy holds only in-frame clones and misses some; the assay was immunoSEQ multiplex PCR. The sample records 230,000 or so clones, approximately 65% being singletons. The sample comes from a study of shared clonotypes between healthy human individuals. Whole-study context: CD4 naive and CD4 memory each took three plates per donor, while CD8 naive took two and CD8 memory one.

V was trimmed by 4 bases and J by 6 bases, leaving 15 bases between them. The CDR3 is 14 residues long. Per germline, CDR1 ENHRY and CDR2 SYGVKD. The chain links TRBV10-3 to TRBJ1-1; tentatively, D is TRBD1 (6 bases). Sequenced material: memory CD4+ T cells sorted from blood. Subset meaning: CD45RA-negative fraction. This clonotype was sampled from a man aged 30 to 39 in good health. CDR3 in amino acids: CAISGATGSPEAFF. The CDR3 bases are TGTGCCATCAGTGGGGCTACAGGGTCACCTGAAGCTTTCTTT.